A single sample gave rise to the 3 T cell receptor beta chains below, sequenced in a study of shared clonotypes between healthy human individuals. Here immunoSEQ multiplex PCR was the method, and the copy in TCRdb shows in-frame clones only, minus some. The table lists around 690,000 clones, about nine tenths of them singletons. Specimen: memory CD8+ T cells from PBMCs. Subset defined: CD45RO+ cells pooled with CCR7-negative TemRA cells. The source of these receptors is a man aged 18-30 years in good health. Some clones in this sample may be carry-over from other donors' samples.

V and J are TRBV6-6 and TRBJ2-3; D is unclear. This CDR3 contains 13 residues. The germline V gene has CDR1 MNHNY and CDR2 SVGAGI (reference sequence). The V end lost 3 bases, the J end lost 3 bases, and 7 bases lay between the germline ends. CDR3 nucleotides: TGTGCCAGCAGTTATTCGGAGACAGATACGCAGTATTTT. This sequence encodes CASSYSETDTQYF.

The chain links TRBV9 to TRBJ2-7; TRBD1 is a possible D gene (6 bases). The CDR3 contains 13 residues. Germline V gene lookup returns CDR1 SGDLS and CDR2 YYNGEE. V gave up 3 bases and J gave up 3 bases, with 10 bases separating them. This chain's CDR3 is CASSAGHDYEQYF. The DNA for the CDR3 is TGTGCCAGCAGCGCGGGACATGACTACGAGCAGTACTTC. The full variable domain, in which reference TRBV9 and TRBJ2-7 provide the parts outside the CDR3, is DSGVTQTPKHLITATGQRVTLRCSPRSGDLSVYWYQQSLDQGLQFLIQYYNGEERAKGNILERFSAQQFPDLHSELNLSSLELGDSALYFCASSAGHDYEQYFGPGTRLTVT.

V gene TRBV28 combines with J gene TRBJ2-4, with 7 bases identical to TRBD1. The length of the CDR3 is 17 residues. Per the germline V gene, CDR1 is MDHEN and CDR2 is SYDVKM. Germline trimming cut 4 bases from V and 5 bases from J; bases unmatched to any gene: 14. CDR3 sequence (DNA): TGTGCCAGCAGTTACAAACCGGGACAGTCCCTGGAAAACATTCAGTACTTC. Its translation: CASSYKPGQSLENIQYF.